This TCR beta chain stems from a study of cytomegalovirus exposure and HLA in healthy donors. The wider study: Prior work identified around 120 million unique TCR beta sequences in 150 million to 200 million T cells.

The PCR was carried out with 60 Vbeta primers and 13 Jbeta primers. Clones were sequenced by immunoSEQ multiplex PCR, and TCRdb holds only the in-frame ones, with some missing. The sample has some 180,000 clones, roughly 82% seen once. Donors likely had unrecorded immune exposures despite being nominally healthy when sampled. Study observations and caveats: A later analysis found TCR association rates differed by HLA locus, highest for DRB1 and lowest for HLA-C.

The table lists this clone with a count of one. Its specificity is unknown. The V and J ends lost 4 bases and 1 base respectively, with 13 bases between them. This CDR3 region has 15 residues. In germline, CDR1 is LGHNA, CDR2 YNFKEQ. Sequencing was performed on PBMCs. The receptor's source is a man aged 40-55 years in good health and CMV-seronegative. This rearrangement joins TRBV4-2 to TRBJ1-2, with a weak D call TRBD1 (6 bases). CDR3 in amino acids: CASSPRVGGNYGYTF. Here the CDR3 DNA reads TGTGCCAGCAGCCCGAGGGTAGGGGGTAACTATGGCTACACCTTC.